A single sample gave rise to the 16 T cell receptor beta chains below, sequenced in a study of T cells after yellow fever vaccination. From the 5' RACE reads, TCRdb called clonotypes with MiXCR, one entry per CDR3 protein. The sample has a few hundred thousand distinct CDR3 sequences, 17% seen once. The input for sequencing was PBMCs, taken 5 to 6 days after the first yellow fever vaccination. These TCRs come from a man younger than 35 who received the YFV17D yellow fever vaccine.

In this sample, this clonotype turned up a few times. V usage is TRBV7-3 and J usage is TRBJ1-1, with TRBD1 identical over 8 bases. CDR1 is SGHTA, CDR2 FQGTGA, per germline. V trimming: 0 bases; J trimming: 3 bases; junction bases outside the gene matches: 0. This CDR3 spans 14 amino acids. CDR3 protein: CASSLTTGDTEAFF. For the CDR3, the DNA is TGTGCCAGCAGCTTAACGACAGGGGACACTGAAGCTTTCTTT.

This chain uses TRBV5-1 with TRBJ2-1; the D call may be TRBD1 or TRBD2 (5 bases each). The ends were cut back, 5 bases at V and 5 bases at J, with 14 bases in the middle. Germline V gene lookup returns CDR1 SGHRS and CDR2 YFSETQ. The CDR3 has 14 residues. CDR3 protein: CASRVIGENNEQFF. Written as DNA, the CDR3 is TGCGCCAGCAGGGTGATAGGGGAGAACAATGAGCAGTTCTTC.

This clonotype was found a few times. The chain carries TRBV7-3 and TRBJ1-6, with D possibly matching TRBD1 (5 bases). The length of the CDR3 is 14 residues. V was shortened by 4 bases and J by 7 bases, with 11 bases between the two germline ends. From germline, CDR1 is SGHTA and CDR2 FQGTGA. Written as DNA, the CDR3 is TGTGCCAGCAGCTCAGACAGTGGGAATTCACCCCTCCACTTT. It codes for CASSSDSGNSPLHF.

A remark on this clonotype: The DNA is omitted, as the CDR3 cannot be located on it reliably, and the CDR3 follows TCRdb's listing. The gene calls are TRBV11-2 and TRBJ2-7. The V gene's germline CDR1 is SGHAT and CDR2 FQNNGV. The CDR3 has 19 residues if both end residues are counted. This CDR3 reads CASSLLQWKSSTSVEEQYV.

The table lists this clonotype with a few counts. The gene calls are TRBV7-9 and TRBJ1-3; no reliable D call. This CDR3 is built from 13 residues. Germline values: CDR1 SEHNR, CDR2 FQNEAQ (reference sequence). Trimming stripped 5 bases from V and 4 bases from J, with 9 bases between. Written as DNA, the CDR3 is TGTGCCAGCAGCGGAGAGTCAGGAAACACCATATATTTT. Translating it yields CASSGESGNTIYF. Complete variable domain (other parts from reference TRBV7-9 and TRBJ1-3): DTGVSQNPRHKITKRGQNVTFRCDPISEHNRLYWYRQTLGQGPEFLTYFQNEAQLEKSRLLSDRFSAERPKGSFSTLEIQRTEQGDSAMYLCASSGESGNTIYFGEGSWLTVV.

This sequence joins TRBV5-1 and TRBJ2-7, with 10 bases that match TRBD1. Germline loops: CDR1 SGHRS, CDR2 YFSETQ. The V segment lost 2 bases and the J segment 5 bases; nucleotides outside the gene matches: 4. This CDR3 spans 14 amino acids. The CDR3 bases are TGCGCCAGCAGCTTCCGGGACAGGGGCGACGAGCAGTACGTC. This translates into CASSFRDRGDEQYV.

The rearrangement uses TRBV29-1 and TRBJ1-1; TRBD1 might be the D (6 bases). Germline V gives CDR1 SQVTM, CDR2 ANQGSEA. Between the trimmed V and J ends, which lost 8 bases and 7 bases, there was a span of 23 bases. The CDR3 totals 14 residues. DNA for the CDR3: TGCAGCTGCGGGATAGGGGGGGGATTGGGTGAAGCTTTCTTT. Translation gives CSCGIGGGLGEAFF.

This clonotype turned up a few times. V and J are TRBV11-2 and TRBJ2-1, with 15 bases that match TRBD2. Trimming removed 5 bases from V and 7 bases from J; junction bases left unmatched: 12. This CDR3 has 18 residues. Germline CDR1 and CDR2: SGHAT and FQNNGV. The CDR3 here is CASSIWTSGLAGGNEQFF. CDR3 nucleotide sequence: TGTGCCAGCAGCATCTGGACTTCTGGACTAGCGGGGGGGAATGAGCAGTTCTTC.

The chain is built from TRBV20-1 and TRBJ1-1; D is unclear. The CDR3 is 13 amino acids. The V end was cut by 7 bases, the J end by 0 bases, with 12 bases between. From germline, CDR1 is DFQATT and CDR2 SNEGSKA (reference sequence). CDR3 amino acids: CSVNGLLNTEAFF. The CDR3 DNA is TGCAGTGTGAACGGACTATTGAACACTGAAGCTTTCTTT.

This clonotype has a handful of counts. The rearrangement links TRBV4-3 to TRBJ1-2; possible D gene TRBD1, 5 bases. CDR3 length equals 15 residues. Germline V gives CDR1 LGHNA, CDR2 YSLEER. The V and J ends lost 0 bases and 4 bases respectively, with 12 bases between them. This chain's CDR3 is CASSQERGVVYGYTF. The CDR3 coding sequence is TGCGCCAGCAGCCAAGAGAGGGGTGTAGTCTATGGCTACACCTTC.

A few counts support this clonotype. The chain has TRBV20-1 and TRBJ2-1, with D perhaps matching TRBD2 (7 bases). This CDR3 is 13 amino acids long. V lost 3 bases and J 10 bases, leaving 16 bases between the germline ends. CDR1 DFQATT and CDR2 SNEGSKA come from the germline V gene (reference sequence). The CDR3 sequence is CSASRGGSEEQFF. The CDR3 DNA follows: TGCAGTGCTAGTAGGGGGGGGTCTGAAGAGCAGTTCTTC.

This clonotype was seen a handful of times. V and J are TRBV28 and TRBJ2-7, with 7 bases aligning to TRBD1. The CDR3 runs 13 residues. CDR1 and CDR2 from the germline V gene are MDHEN and SYDVKM. Trimming cost V 4 bases and J 3 bases; bases outside gene matches: 3. This CDR3 is CASSSGQDYEQYV. DNA for the CDR3: TGTGCCAGCAGTTCCGGACAGGACTACGAGCAGTACGTC.

This clonotype appeared a few times. The chain joins TRBV5-1 to TRBJ1-1, with 10 bases matching TRBD1. Germline values: CDR1 SGHRS, CDR2 YFSETQ. This CDR3 comprises 15 residues. With V trimmed by 1 base and J by 6 bases, 6 bases remained unmatched. The CDR3 DNA reads TGCGCCAGCAGCTTGCTAGGACAGGGGGACTCTGAAGCTTTCTTT. It codes for CASSLLGQGDSEAFF. Combining the CDR3 with reference TRBV5-1 and TRBJ1-1 gives the whole variable domain KAGVTQTPRYLIKTRGQQVTLSCSPISGHRSVSWYQQTPGQGLQFLFEYFSETQRNKGNFPGRFSGRQFSNSRSEMNVSTLELGDSALYLCASSLLGQGDSEAFFGQGTRLTVV.

This clonotype was found a few times. This chain links TRBV19 with TRBJ2-5; D is uncertain. Germline V gene sequence: CDR1 LNHDA, CDR2 SQIVND (reference sequence). The V end lost 3 bases, the J end lost 5 bases, and 10 bases lay between the germline ends. CDR3 length: 13 amino acids. CDR3: CASSIWGWETQYF. Here the CDR3 DNA reads TGTGCCAGTAGTATCTGGGGTTGGGAGACCCAGTACTTC. The whole variable domain, filled in from reference TRBV19 and TRBJ2-5, reads DGGITQSPKYLFRKEGQNVTLSCEQNLNHDAMYWYRQDPGQGLRLIYYSQIVNDFQKGDIAEGYSVSREKKESFPLTVTSAQKNPTAFYLCASSIWGWETQYFGPGTRLLVL.

The rearrangement joins TRBV29-1 to TRBJ2-2; D call uncertain. The V and J ends lost 5 bases and 1 base respectively, with 8 bases between them. The CDR3 length is 13 residues. The germline V gene encodes CDR1 SQVTM and CDR2 ANQGSEA. For the CDR3, the DNA is TGCAGCGTTTCACCTTTGAACACCGGGGAGCTGTTTTTT. Protein sequence: CSVSPLNTGELFF.

This clonotype was seen more than once but under ten times. The rearrangement uses TRBV7-3 and TRBJ2-3; 9 bases are a match to TRBD2. With 5 bases clipped from V and 3 bases from J, the junction kept 9 bases outside the gene matches. Germline loops: CDR1 SGHTA, CDR2 FQGTGA. The CDR3 length is 16 residues. The CDR3 loop reads CASSPGTSSATDTQYF. The CDR3, as DNA: TGTGCCAGCAGCCCTGGGACTAGCTCGGCAACAGATACGCAGTATTTT.